Below, 15 T cell receptor beta chains from the same sample are listed, as sequenced in a study of response to subunit inactivated influenza vaccine. A single record per CDR3 protein comes from TCRdb applying MiXCR to the RT-PCR reads. The sample includes a few hundred thousand distinct CDR3 sequences, 10% to 15% seen only once; the top ten take 7.8%. Source: non-naive T cells sorted from PBMCs, taken approximately 15 days before vaccination. The receptors originated from a man in his forties or fifties who received an inactivated influenza vaccine.

At least ten counts were recorded for this clonotype. The CDR3 here is CASSTGFLAGTETQYF. CDR3 DNA sequence: TGTGCCAGCAGTACCGGTTTCCTAGCGGGGACCGAGACCCAGTACTTC. The gene calls are TRBV28 and TRBJ2-5, with 9 bases that match TRBD2. J lost 5 bases, V lost 5 bases, and 12 bases had no gene match. CDR3 size: 16 residues. The germline CDR1 and CDR2 sequences are MDHEN and SYDVKM.

This clonotype appeared many times. This chain uses TRBV5-4 with TRBJ2-1, with D perhaps TRBD1 (5 bases). This CDR3 contains 13 residues. V lost 1 base and J 7 bases, leaving 9 bases between the germline ends. The V gene's germline CDR1 is SGHNT and CDR2 YYREEE (reference sequence). CDR3 nucleotides: TGTGCCAGCAGCTTGCCCCAGGGAAATGAGCAGTTCTTC. Translating gives CASSLPQGNEQFF.

The rearrangement joins TRBV10-3 to TRBJ2-5; D is unclear. The CDR3 runs 15 residues. Germline V gene lookup returns CDR1 ENHRY and CDR2 SYGVKD. V dropped 0 bases and J dropped 4 bases, with 12 bases sitting between them. CDR3 sequence (DNA): TGTGCCATCAGTGAGTCGACCCACCTCACAGAGACCCAGTACTTC. Its translation is CAISESTHLTETQYF.

This chain links TRBV5-1 with TRBJ2-2, with TRBD1 matching over 7 bases. Losses at the gene ends were 3 bases for V and 7 bases for J; bases not matched to a gene: 9. There are 15 residues in the CDR3. Germline lookup yields CDR1 SGHRS and CDR2 YFSETQ. The CDR3 DNA reads as TGCGCCAGCAGCTGGGACAGTCGGCGTCACGGGGAGCTGTTTTTT. This codes for CASSWDSRRHGELFF.

This clonotype occurred many times. This chain uses TRBV4-1 with TRBJ2-7; 7 nucleotides agree with TRBD2. The CDR3 is 15 residues long. Germline V gene sequence: CDR1 MGHRA, CDR2 YSYEKL. V dropped 0 bases and J dropped 2; count of bases not matched to a gene: 4. Written as DNA, the CDR3 is TGCGCCAGCAGCCAAGATGATGGGGGGGCCTACGAGCAGTACTTC. Translating gives CASSQDDGGAYEQYF.

This clonotype was counted many times. For the CDR3, the DNA is TGTGCCAGCAGAATGGGAGGGCCAAATACGCAGTATTTT. Translating gives CASRMGGPNTQYF. The genes are TRBV6-2 or TRBV6-3 and TRBJ2-3; 7 positions agree with TRBD2. Germline V gives CDR1 MNHEY, CDR2 SVGEGT. V lost 6 bases, J lost 7 bases, and 7 bases stayed unmatched. This CDR3 is built from 13 residues.

Concerning this clonotype itself: A read error may produce the germline difference seen at one junction end. V gene TRBV20-1 combines with J gene TRBJ2-7; D possibly corresponds to TRBD1 (6 bases). This CDR3 region has 9 residues. Germline V CDR1 and CDR2: DFQATT, SNEGSKA (reference sequence). The CDR3: CSPGQGIDF. For the CDR3, the DNA is TGCAGTCCGGGGCAGGGGATTGACTTC.

This clonotype occurred a few times. The chain links TRBV5-1 to TRBJ2-3; D may be TRBD1 (6 bases). V was shortened by 0 bases and J by 14 bases, with 13 bases between the two germline ends. The V gene's germline CDR1 is SGHRS and CDR2 YFSETQ. CDR3 size: 12 residues. The chain's CDR3 is CASSLEGGVGYF. In DNA, the CDR3 is TGCGCCAGCAGCTTGGAAGGGGGAGTAGGGTATTTT.

This chain connects TRBV11-2 to TRBJ2-1; TRBD2 matches at 9 bases. The CDR3 is 14 amino acids. Germline V gene sequence: CDR1 SGHAT, CDR2 FQNNGV. V lost 5 bases to trimming and J lost 7 bases; unmatched junction nucleotides: 6. The CDR3 region has the DNA TGTGCCAGCAGCCATGCGGGGGGGGAAAATGAGCAGTTCTTC. Amino acid sequence: CASSHAGGENEQFF.

A note on this clonotype: This may stem from a read error, because a much larger clone lies one nucleotide away. This likely comes from a read error, as the CDR3 has no conserved phenylalanine or tryptophan at its end. The chain carries TRBV20-1 and TRBJ2-4, with D perhaps TRBD1 (6 bases). Germline V gene lookup returns CDR1 DFQATT and CDR2 SNEGSKA (reference sequence). The V end lost 5 bases, the J end lost 3 bases, and 11 bases lay between the germline ends. The CDR3 contains 13 residues. The CDR3 region is CSALDRNKNIQYL. CDR3 coding DNA: TGCAGTGCTTTAGACAGGAACAAAAACATTCAGTACTTA.

The genes are TRBV3-1 and TRBJ1-6; 9 bases align to TRBD1. Germline CDR1 is LGHDT and CDR2 is YNNKEL (reference sequence). V lost 1 base and J lost 7; bases outside the gene matches: 2. The CDR3 is made up of 15 amino acids. The CDR3 DNA follows: TGTGCCAGCAGCCAAGGGACAGGGGTCAATTCACCCCTCCACTTT. Protein product: CASSQGTGVNSPLHF.

Only a few counts were recorded for this clonotype. The genes are TRBV9 and TRBJ2-5; D perhaps matches TRBD2 (6 bases). Trimming took 0 bases from V and 4 from J, leaving 10 bases between them. The CDR3 is 14 residues long. Germline V gene lookup returns CDR1 SGDLS and CDR2 YYNGEE. CDR3 in amino acids: CASSVDGSRETQYF. The CDR3 region has the DNA TGTGCCAGCAGCGTAGACGGGAGTCGAGAGACCCAGTACTTC.

This chain joins TRBV28 and TRBJ2-2; tentatively, D is TRBD1 (6 bases). This CDR3 is built from 15 residues. Trimming cost V 5 bases and J 4 bases, with 14 bases left between them. The V gene's germline CDR1 is MDHEN and CDR2 SYDVKM. In DNA form, the CDR3 reads TGTGCCAGCAGTGGGACAACAGGGTTCACCGGGGAGCTGTTTTTT. Protein: CASSGTTGFTGELFF.

The J gene is TRBJ2-1, the V gene TRBV12-5, with D tentatively TRBD2 (6 bases). Germline V lookup: CDR1 LGHNT, CDR2 FRNRAP. The CDR3 covers 15 residues. V shed 1 base and J shed 4 bases, with 11 bases lying between them. This CDR3 is CASGLGLGPYNEQFF. The CDR3 DNA sequence: TGTGCTAGTGGTTTGGGACTAGGGCCTTACAATGAGCAGTTCTTC.

There are many counts of this clonotype. V is TRBV7-2 and J is TRBJ2-1; no definite D call. The CDR3 runs to 12 residues. Looked up from germline, CDR1 is SGHTA and CDR2 is FQGNSA. Trimming left V 1 base short and J 6 bases short, with 4 bases between. Here the CDR3 reads CASSLDLNEQFF. The CDR3 region has the DNA TGTGCCAGCAGCTTAGATCTCAATGAGCAGTTCTTC.